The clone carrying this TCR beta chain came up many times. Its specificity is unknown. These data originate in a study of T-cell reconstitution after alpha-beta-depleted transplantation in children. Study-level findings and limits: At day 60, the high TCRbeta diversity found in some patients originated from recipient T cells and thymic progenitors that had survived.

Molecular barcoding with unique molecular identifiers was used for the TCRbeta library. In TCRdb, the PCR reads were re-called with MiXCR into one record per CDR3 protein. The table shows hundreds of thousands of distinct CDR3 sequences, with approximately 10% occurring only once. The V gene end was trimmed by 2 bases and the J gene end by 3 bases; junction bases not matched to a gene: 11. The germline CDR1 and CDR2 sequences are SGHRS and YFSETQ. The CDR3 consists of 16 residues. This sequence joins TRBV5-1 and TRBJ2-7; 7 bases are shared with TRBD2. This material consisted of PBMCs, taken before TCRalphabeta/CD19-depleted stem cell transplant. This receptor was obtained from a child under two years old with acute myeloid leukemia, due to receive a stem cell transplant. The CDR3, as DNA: TGCGCCAGCAGCTTTTCGGCTCGGGGGGTTGGCTACGAGCAGTACTTC. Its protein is CASSFSARGVGYEQYF.